This entry is about one T cell receptor (beta chain). Its antigen is still unknown. Unmatched junction bases numbered 15, after V lost 5 bases and J lost 7 bases. Germline-derived CDR1 and CDR2 are SNHLY and FYNNEI. This CDR3 comprises 16 residues. The data belong to a study of vaccination effects on CD4 cells after COVID-19. Antigen-specific CD4+ T cells were expanded (with viral peptide pools) by the ViraFEST assay ahead of sequencing. Following 10 days of culture, CD4+ T cells were isolated. Nucleocapsid antibodies were negative in the vaccine recipients, who had never had SARS-CoV-2 infection. Only in-frame clones appear in the TCRdb table, and some are missing; sequencing was by immunoSEQ multiplex PCR. In the table there are some 68,000 clones, 75% to 85% of which are singletons.

The receptor was isolated from a human donor who received a COVID-19 vaccine. V and J are TRBV2 and TRBJ1-2, with 8 bases lining up with TRBD1. This specimen was CD4+ T cells from PBMCs cultured with SARS-CoV-2 spike peptides, taken before COVID-19 vaccination. The CDR3 nucleotides read TGTGCCAGCAGTTTCGACAGGGGAAGAGAATCGGGTGGCTACACCTTC. Residues: CASSFDRGRESGGYTF.